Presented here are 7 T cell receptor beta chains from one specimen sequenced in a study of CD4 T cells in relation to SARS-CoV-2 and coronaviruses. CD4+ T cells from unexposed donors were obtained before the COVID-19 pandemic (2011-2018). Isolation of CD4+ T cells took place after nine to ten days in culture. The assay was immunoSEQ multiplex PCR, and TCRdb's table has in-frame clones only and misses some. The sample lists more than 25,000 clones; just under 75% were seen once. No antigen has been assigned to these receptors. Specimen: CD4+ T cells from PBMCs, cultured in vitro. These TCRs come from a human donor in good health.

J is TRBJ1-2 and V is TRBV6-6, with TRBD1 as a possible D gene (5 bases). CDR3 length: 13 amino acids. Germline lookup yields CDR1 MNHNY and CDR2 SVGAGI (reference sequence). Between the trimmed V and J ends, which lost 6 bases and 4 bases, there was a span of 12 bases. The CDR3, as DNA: TGTGCCAGCAGCCTCGACAGTTTCTATGGCTACACCTTC. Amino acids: CASSLDSFYGYTF.

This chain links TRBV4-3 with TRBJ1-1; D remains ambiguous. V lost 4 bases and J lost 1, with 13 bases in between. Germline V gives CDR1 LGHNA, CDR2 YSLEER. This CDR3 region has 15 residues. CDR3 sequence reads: CASSPRSVGNTEAFF. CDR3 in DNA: TGCGCCAGCAGCCCCCGCAGCGTAGGGAACACTGAAGCTTTCTTT.

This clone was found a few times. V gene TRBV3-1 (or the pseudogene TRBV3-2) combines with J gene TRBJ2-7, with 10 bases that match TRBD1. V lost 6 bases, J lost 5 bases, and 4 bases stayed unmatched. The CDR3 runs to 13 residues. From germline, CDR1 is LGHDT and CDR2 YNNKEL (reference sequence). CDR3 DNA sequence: TGTGCCAGCAGTTCCGGACAGGGGGACGAGCAGTACTTC. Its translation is CASSSGQGDEQYF.

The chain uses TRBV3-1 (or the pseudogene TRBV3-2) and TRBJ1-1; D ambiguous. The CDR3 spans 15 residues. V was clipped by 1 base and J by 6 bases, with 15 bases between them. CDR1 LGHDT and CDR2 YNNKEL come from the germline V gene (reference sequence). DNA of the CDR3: TGTGCCAGCAGCCAAGTCGGAGGGTACGTCTCTGAAGCTTTCTTT. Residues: CASSQVGGYVSEAFF.

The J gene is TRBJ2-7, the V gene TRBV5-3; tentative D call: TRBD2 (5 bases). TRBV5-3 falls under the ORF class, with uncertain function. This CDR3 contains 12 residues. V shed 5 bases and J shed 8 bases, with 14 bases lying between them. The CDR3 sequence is CARRTTGTQQYF. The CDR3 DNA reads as TGTGCCAGAAGGACTACCGGAACACAGCAGTACTTC.

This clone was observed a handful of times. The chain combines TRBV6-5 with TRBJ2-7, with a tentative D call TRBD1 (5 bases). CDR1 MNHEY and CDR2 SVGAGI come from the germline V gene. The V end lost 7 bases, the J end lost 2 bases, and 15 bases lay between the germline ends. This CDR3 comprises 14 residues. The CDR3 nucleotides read TGTGCCAGCACCCCAGACAGATTCCCCTACGAGCAGTACTTC. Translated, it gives CASTPDRFPYEQYF.

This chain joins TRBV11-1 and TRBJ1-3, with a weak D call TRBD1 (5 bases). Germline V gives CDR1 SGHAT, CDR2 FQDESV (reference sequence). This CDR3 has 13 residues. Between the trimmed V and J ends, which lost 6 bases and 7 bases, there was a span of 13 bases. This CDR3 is CASRGPSGNTIYF. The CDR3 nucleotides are TGTGCCAGCAGGGGACCCTCCGGTAACACCATATATTTT. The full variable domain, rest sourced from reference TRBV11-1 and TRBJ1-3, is EAEVAQSPRYKITEKSQAVAFWCDPISGHATLYWYRQILGQGPELLVQFQDESVVDDSQLPKDRFSAERLKGVDSTLKIQPAELGDSAMYLCASRGPSGNTIYFGEGSWLTVV.